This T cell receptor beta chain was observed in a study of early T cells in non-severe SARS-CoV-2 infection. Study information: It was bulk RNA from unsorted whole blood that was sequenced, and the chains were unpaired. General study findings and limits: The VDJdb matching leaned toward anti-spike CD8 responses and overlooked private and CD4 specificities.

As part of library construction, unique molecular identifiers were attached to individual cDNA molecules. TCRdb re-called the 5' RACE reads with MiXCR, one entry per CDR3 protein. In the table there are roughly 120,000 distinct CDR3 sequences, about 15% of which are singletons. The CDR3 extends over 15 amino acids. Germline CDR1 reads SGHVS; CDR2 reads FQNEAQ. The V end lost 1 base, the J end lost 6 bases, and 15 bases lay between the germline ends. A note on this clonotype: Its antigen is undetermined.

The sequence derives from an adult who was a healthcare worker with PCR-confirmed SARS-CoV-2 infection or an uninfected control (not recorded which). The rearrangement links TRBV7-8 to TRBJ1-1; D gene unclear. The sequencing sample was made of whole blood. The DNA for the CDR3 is TGTGCCAGCAGCTTAGATTACGGTGGAAGCGCTGAAGCTTTCTTT. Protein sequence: CASSLDYGGSAEAFF.